This is a list of T cell receptor beta chains from one sample in a study of blood T cells in healthy people across ages. Each CDR3 protein gets one entry after TCRdb re-called the 5' RACE reads with MiXCR. The profile shows roughly 410,000 distinct CDR3 sequences, about 55% of them singletons. Sample: blood. These receptor sequences come from a man aged 55 to 70 in good health. CDR3s include the opening cysteine and the closing phenylalanine or tryptophan. The D gene is left open where the match is weak. Not every row has a clone size; where given, it reads once, few, many or a size class.

clone_size	v_call	cdr3_length	d_call	j_call	cdr3_nt	cdr3_aa
-	TRBV3-1	14	TRBD1	TRBJ1-1	TGTGCCAGCAGTCAAAGGTCAGGGGGCACTGAAGCTTTCTTT	CASSQRSGGTEAFF
-	TRBV9	15	-	TRBJ2-3	TGTGCCAGCAGCGGTGGGGAGTCGGGCACAGATACGCAGTATTTT	CASSGGESGTDTQYF
-	TRBV5-5	14	-	TRBJ2-5	TGTGCCAGCAGCTTGATGGGGGCTGACGAGACCCAGTACTTC	CASSLMGADETQYF
-	TRBV6-4	14	-	TRBJ2-7	TGTGCCAGCAGAGGGAGAAGTTGGACCTACGAGCAGTACTTC	CASRGRSWTYEQYF
once	TRBV25-1	15	TRBD2	TRBJ2-1	TGTGCCAGCAGTGATGAACTAGCGAACTACAATGAGCAGTTCTTC	CASSDELANYNEQFF
few	TRBV11-2	13	-	TRBJ1-1	TGTGCCAGCAGCCCCCTGGTTAACACTGAAGCTTTCTTT	CASSPLVNTEAFF
few	TRBV5-1	14	-	TRBJ1-2	TGCGCCAGCAGACAGATAACAGGAGTCTATGGCTACACCTTC	CASRQITGVYGYTF
-	TRBV6-4	13	-	TRBJ2-3	TGTGCCAGCAGTGGAGCGGAAACAGATACGCAGTATTTT	CASSGAETDTQYF
few	TRBV9	14	TRBD1	TRBJ1-2	TGTGCCAGCAGCGTGGTTGACAGGGGAGGTGGCTACACCTTC	CASSVVDRGGGYTF
few	TRBV9	15	-	TRBJ2-7	TGTGCCAGCAGCGTAGACCCGGGAGAGACCTACGAGCAGTACTTC	CASSVDPGETYEQYF
once	TRBV6-6	13	TRBD1	TRBJ2-5	TGTGCCAGCAGCCAAGGGGGACAGGGAGAGCAGTACTTC	CASSQGGQGEQYF
-	TRBV7-2	15	-	TRBJ2-3	TGTGCCAGCAGCCCCGGGAGTGGGGTGACAGATACGCAGTATTTT	CASSPGSGVTDTQYF
-	TRBV5-1	18	TRBD2	TRBJ2-3	TGCGCCAGCAGCTTGGGGCTCAGCGGGGGGGCGACGACAGATACGCAGTATTTT	CASSLGLSGGATTDTQYF
-	TRBV27	15	TRBD2	TRBJ2-1	TGTGCCAGCAGTGGGACCGGGACTACCAGTAGGGAGCAGTTCTTC	CASSGTGTTSREQFF
few	TRBV5-1	14	TRBD2	TRBJ2-5	TGCGCCAGCAGCTTGGCTAGCGGGAGGAATGAGCAGTACTTC	CASSLASGRNEQYF
-	TRBV12-1	20	-	TRBJ2-7	TGTGCCAGCAGCTTTGCGACCTACAGCGGACTAGCGGGAGTGGTGGACGAGCAGTACTTC	CASSFATYSGLAGVVDEQYF
-	TRBV6-5	12	-	TRBJ1-1	TGTGCCACAAGGGCAGGGAACACTGAAGCTTTCTTT	CATRAGNTEAFF
-	TRBV20-1	14	-	TRBJ2-7	TGCAGTGCTAGAGACCAGGGTAGCTCCTACGAGCAGTACTTC	CSARDQGSSYEQYF
-	TRBV12-3/TRBV12-4	18	TRBD1	TRBJ2-5	TGTGCCAGCAGTTCCGGGTTAGGCGGGACAGGGGTCCAAGAGACCCAGTACTTC	CASSSGLGGTGVQETQYF
once	TRBV20-1	14	-	TRBJ2-1	TGCAGTGCTAGAGACCGGACAAACAGCAATGAGCAGTTCTTC	CSARDRTNSNEQFF
-	TRBV9	13	TRBD1	TRBJ2-5	TGTGCCAGCAGCTGGACAGGGGATAATGAGCAGTACTTC	CASSWTGDNEQYF
few	TRBV5-1	13	TRBD2	TRBJ2-3	TGCGCCAGCGCCCTAGCGGGGGTGGATACGCAGTATTTT	CASALAGVDTQYF
-	TRBV5-8	13	-	TRBJ2-4	TGTGCCAGCAGCCCGATAGCCAAAAACATTCAGTACTTC	CASSPIAKNIQYF
-	TRBV11-2	13	-	TRBJ2-1	TGTGCCAGCAGCCCTAGCTTCTACAATGAGCAGTTCTTC	CASSPSFYNEQFF
-	TRBV7-2	15	-	TRBJ2-3	TGTGCCAGCAGCTTAGGTTGGGGGGGCCAAGATACGCAGTATTTT	CASSLGWGGQDTQYF
-	TRBV20-1	12	-	TRBJ2-7	TGCAGTGCTAGAAGTCACGACTACGAGCAGTACTTC	CSARSHDYEQYF
-	TRBV14	11	-	TRBJ2-1	TGTGCCAGCAGCCAAGTATGGGAGCAGTTCTTC	CASSQVWEQFF
-	TRBV20-1	14	-	TRBJ2-4	TGCAGTGCTGGCCAGGGGGGCAGCCTCGGGGCCCAGTACTTC	CSAGQGGSLGAQYF
-	TRBV6-2/TRBV6-3	14	TRBD1	TRBJ1-1	TGTGCCAGCAGAACGACAGGGACAAGCACTGAAGCTTTCTTT	CASRTTGTSTEAFF
-	TRBV29-1	9	-	TRBJ2-1	TGCAGCGTTGGTGGCGAGGGGTTCTTC	CSVGGEGFF
-	TRBV7-9	18	TRBD2	TRBJ2-1	TGTGCCAGCAGCTTGGGGACTAGCGGGAGCATGGGGTACAATGAGCAGTTCTTC	CASSLGTSGSMGYNEQFF
many	TRBV7-6	14	-	TRBJ2-5	TGTGCCAGCAGCCCTGGGACTTCTAAAGAGACCCAGTACTTC	CASSPGTSKETQYF
few	TRBV20-1	12	-	TRBJ2-7	TGCAGTGCTAGCGCAAGTACCTACGAGCAGTACTTC	CSASASTYEQYF
-	TRBV7-2	12	-	TRBJ2-7	TGTGCCAGCAGCTCGACAAACAATGAGCAGTACTTC	CASSSTNNEQYF
-	TRBV29-1	14	-	TRBJ2-3	TGCAGCGAGGTTGGCGGGTCTGGCACAGATACGCAGTATTTT	CSEVGGSGTDTQYF
-	TRBV19	10	-	TRBJ2-7	TGTGCCAGTGGGAGAGACGAGCAGTACTTC	CASGRDEQYF
-	TRBV23-1	19	-	TRBJ1-4	TGCGCCAGCAGTCCCATCGGCTTATGGGCGAGACAGAGAAATGAAAAACTGTTTTTT	CASSPIGLWARQRNEKLFF